This TCR beta chain is from a study of blood T cell repertoires in COVID-19. The CDR3 spans 16 residues. Germline V gene sequence: CDR1 MNHEY, CDR2 SVGAGI. The ends lost 0 bases at V and 5 bases at J; junction bases unmatched: 2. Under the authors' procedure: Reference gene primer amplification gave estimated nucleated cell counts. Using immunoSEQ multiplex PCR, the repertoire was profiled, and TCRdb retains in-frame clones only, with some absent. For V, J and clone size, that table is used; D and trimming come from the DNA. This sample has roughly 380,000 clones, with roughly 84% found just once. Self-reported history from a screening survey and questionnaire set each donor's cohort. Two negative PCRs, clearance, or symptom resolution characterized the recovered Cohort 3 donors.

The specimen sequenced was PBMCs or T cells enriched from blood (not recorded which). This sequence joins TRBV6-5 and TRBJ2-1; 12 positions agree with TRBD2. This clonotype was obtained from a woman aged 30 to 39 who had recovered from COVID-19. CDR3 bases: TGTGCCAGCAGTTACTCCGCTAGCGGGGGGGACAATGAGCAGTTCTTC. Translated: CASSYSASGGDNEQFF.